Many counts were recorded for the clone carrying this T cell receptor beta chain. Antigen unknown. Authors' methods: Samples held a median of approximately 96,000 TCRs, range about 20,000–700,000. One entry per CDR3 protein results from TCRdb running MiXCR on the RACE reads. Here the V and J calls rest on TCRdb's processing, not on the authors' analysis. The profile shows 40,000 or so distinct CDR3 sequences, 8% to 11% of them singletons. The CDR3 is 17 residues long. CDR1 LNHNV and CDR2 YYDKDF come from the germline V gene (reference sequence). V was shortened by 1 base and J by 0 bases, with 12 bases between the two germline ends. The time point here: pre-sensitization, week 0. The sample's treatment: therapeutic diphenylcyclopropenone sensitization with weekly scalp DPC. This entry is derived from a study of human T cells and chemical hapten exposure. Study outcomes and limitations: Compared with pre-sensitization or healthy control sets, expanded TCRs clustered more. Those TCRs sitting above 1 in 1000 frequency stayed the same with DPC sensitization.

The V call is TRBV15, the J call TRBJ2-2; tentatively, D is TRBD1 (6 bases). The source material was whole blood, sampled in connection with sensitization to the hapten diphenylcyclopropenone (DPC). The sequence was obtained from a man in his thirties or forties with alopecia areata. Some clones in this sample may be carry-over from other donors' samples. CDR3 in amino acids: CATSRVLGTTNTGELFF. The CDR3 bases are TGTGCCACCAGCAGAGTTTTGGGGACAACGAACACCGGGGAGCTGTTTTTT.